In this sample, the clone carrying this T cell receptor beta chain turned up many times. Its antigen is undetermined. Individually, TCR cDNA molecules were each labelled with a unique molecular identifier. In TCRdb, the 5' RACE reads were re-called with MiXCR into one record per CDR3 protein. This table holds about 17,000 distinct CDR3 sequences, about a fifth found once. These data originate in a study of spatial heterogeneity in lung cancer. In the study overall: Each distinct TCR and UMI combination averaged more than ten appearances in raw reads.

In germline, CDR1 is SGHRS, CDR2 YFSETQ. Trimming at V came to 3 bases and at J to 8 bases, leaving 14 bases not matched to a gene. The CDR3 totals 16 residues. Time point noted: sample taken at primary tumor resection. Unsorted whole RNA samples from tumor, nontumor lung or frozen PBMC were sequenced. Samples came from roughly 75 TRACERx patients with untreated early-stage lung cancer. General study points: In blood, ubiquitous expanded tumor TCRs appeared more at resection than follow-up.

The sequences come from PBMCs, collected at surgery. This TCR was sampled from a female donor with early-stage non-small cell lung cancer. The genes are TRBV5-1 and TRBJ1-1; TRBD1 matches 9 bases. CDR3 nucleotide sequence: TGCGCCAGCAGCTCGCCCCGGTGGACAGGGGAGTCCGAAGCTTTCTTT. Its protein is CASSSPRWTGESEAFF.